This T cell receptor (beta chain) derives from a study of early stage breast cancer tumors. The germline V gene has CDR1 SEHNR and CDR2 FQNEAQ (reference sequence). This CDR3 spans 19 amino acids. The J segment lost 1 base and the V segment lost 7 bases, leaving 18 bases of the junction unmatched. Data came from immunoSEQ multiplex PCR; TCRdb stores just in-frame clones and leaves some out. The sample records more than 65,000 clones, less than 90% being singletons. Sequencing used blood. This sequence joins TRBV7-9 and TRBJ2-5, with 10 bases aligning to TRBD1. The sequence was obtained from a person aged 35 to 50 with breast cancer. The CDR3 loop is CASTLLAGQGVTFQETQYF. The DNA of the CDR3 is TGTGCCAGCACCCTACTAGCCGGACAGGGGGTTACCTTCCAAGAGACCCAGTACTTC.